This section outlines one T cell receptor (beta chain) sequence together with its context. No antigen is known for it. This entry belongs to a study of shared clonotypes between healthy human individuals. Germline V gene lookup returns CDR1 SGHVS and CDR2 FNYEAQ. This CDR3 contains 14 residues. The germline V and J ends were trimmed by 2 bases and 6 bases, with 12 bases remaining between them. Overall study findings and caveats: When compared with the clonotypes that were shared by all four sorted-subset donors, the non-shared clonotypes turned out to have lower generation probabilities.

Naive CD8 cells were CD45RO-negative, positively selected for CCR7, excluding terminally differentiated effector memory CD45RA+ cells. Donors, healthy HIV-negative adults, lacked recent acute infections or vaccinations. TCRdb's copy holds only in-frame clones and misses some; the assay was immunoSEQ multiplex PCR. The data contain 2 million or so clones, roughly 94% of them singletons. The V call is TRBV7-6, the J call TRBJ2-3; D unresolved. The sequenced sample consisted of naive CD8+ T cells sorted from blood. The clonotype was recovered from a man in his late teens or twenties in good health. The CDR3 loop reads CASSLTDGPDTQYF. The CDR3 nucleotides read TGTGCCAGCAGCTTAACAGACGGCCCGGATACGCAGTATTTT.